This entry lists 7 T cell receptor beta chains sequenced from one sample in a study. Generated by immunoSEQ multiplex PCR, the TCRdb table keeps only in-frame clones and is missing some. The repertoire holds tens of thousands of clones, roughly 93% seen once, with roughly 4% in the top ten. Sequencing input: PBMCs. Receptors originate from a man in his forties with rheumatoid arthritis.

The chain's CDR3 is CASSLGLQHTEAFF. The CDR3 region has the DNA TGTGCCAGCAGCTTGGGTTTACAGCACACTGAAGCTTTCTTT. This chain joins TRBV7-9 and TRBJ1-1; D ambiguous. CDR3 size: 14 residues. V was pared by 3 bases and J by 3 bases, with 11 bases between. From germline, CDR1 is SEHNR and CDR2 FQNEAQ (reference sequence).

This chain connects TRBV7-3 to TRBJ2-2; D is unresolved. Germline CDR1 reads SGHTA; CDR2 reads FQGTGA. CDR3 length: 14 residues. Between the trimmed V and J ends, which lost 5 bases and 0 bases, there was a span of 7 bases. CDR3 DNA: TGTGCCAGCAGCAAACCCCCGAACACCGGGGAGCTGTTTTTT. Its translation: CASSKPPNTGELFF.

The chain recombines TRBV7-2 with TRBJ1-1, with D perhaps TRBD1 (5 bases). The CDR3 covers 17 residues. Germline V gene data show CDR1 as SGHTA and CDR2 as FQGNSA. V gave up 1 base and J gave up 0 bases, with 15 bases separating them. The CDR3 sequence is CASSLDGAARLNTEAFF. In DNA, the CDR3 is TGTGCCAGCAGCTTAGATGGGGCGGCCAGATTGAACACTGAAGCTTTCTTT.

The CDR3 here is CASSQAQGVAEAFF. CDR3 bases: TGCGCCAGCAGCCAAGCGCAGGGGGTCGCTGAAGCTTTCTTT. The rearrangement uses TRBV4-1 and TRBJ1-1; 7 bases line up with TRBD1. The CDR3 length is 14 residues. In germline, CDR1 is MGHRA, CDR2 YSYEKL. V gave up 1 base and J gave up 6 bases; unmatched junction bases: 5.

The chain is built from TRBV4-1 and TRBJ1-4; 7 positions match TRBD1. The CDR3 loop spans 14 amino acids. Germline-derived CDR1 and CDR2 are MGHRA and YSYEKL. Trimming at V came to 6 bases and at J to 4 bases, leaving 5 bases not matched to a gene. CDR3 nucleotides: TGCGCCAGCAGTTCCGGGACAGTTAATGAAAAACTGTTTTTT. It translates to CASSSGTVNEKLFF.

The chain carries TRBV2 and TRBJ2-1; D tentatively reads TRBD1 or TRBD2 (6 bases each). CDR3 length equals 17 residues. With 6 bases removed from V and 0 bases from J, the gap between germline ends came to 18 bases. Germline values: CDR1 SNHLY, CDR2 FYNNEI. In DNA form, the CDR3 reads TGTGCCAGCAGCCTAGCCCCCAGGGGAGGCTCCTACAATGAGCAGTTCTTC. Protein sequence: CASSLAPRGGSYNEQFF. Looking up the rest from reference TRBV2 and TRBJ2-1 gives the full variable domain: EPEVTQTPSHQVTQMGQEVILRCVPISNHLYFYWYRQILGQKVEFLVSFYNNEISEKSEIFDDQFSVERPDGSNFTLKIRSTKLEDSAMYFCASSLAPRGGSYNEQFFGPGTRLTVL.

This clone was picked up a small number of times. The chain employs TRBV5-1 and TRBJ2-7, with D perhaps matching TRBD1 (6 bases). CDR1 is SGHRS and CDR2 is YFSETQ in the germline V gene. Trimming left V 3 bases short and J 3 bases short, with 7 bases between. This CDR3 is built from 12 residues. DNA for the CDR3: TGCGCCAGCAGCTCGACAGGCTACGAGCAGTACTTC. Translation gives CASSSTGYEQYF.